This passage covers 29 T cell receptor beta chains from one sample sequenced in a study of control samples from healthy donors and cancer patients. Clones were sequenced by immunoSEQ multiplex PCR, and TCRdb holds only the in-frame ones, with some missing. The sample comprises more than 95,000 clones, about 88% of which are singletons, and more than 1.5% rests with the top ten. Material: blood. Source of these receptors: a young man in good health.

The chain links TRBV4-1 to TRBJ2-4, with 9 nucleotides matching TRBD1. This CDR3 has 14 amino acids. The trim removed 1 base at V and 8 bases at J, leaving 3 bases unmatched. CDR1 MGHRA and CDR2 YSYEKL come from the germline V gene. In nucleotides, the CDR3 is TGCGCCAGCAGCCAAGGACAGGGGGTTTACATTCAGTACTTC. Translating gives CASSQGQGVYIQYF.

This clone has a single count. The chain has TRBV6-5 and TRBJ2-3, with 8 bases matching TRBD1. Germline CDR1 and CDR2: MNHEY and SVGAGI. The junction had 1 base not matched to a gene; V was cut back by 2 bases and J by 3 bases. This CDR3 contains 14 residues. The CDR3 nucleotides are TGTGCCAGCAGTTACCGACAGGGGACAGATACGCAGTATTTT. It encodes CASSYRQGTDTQYF.

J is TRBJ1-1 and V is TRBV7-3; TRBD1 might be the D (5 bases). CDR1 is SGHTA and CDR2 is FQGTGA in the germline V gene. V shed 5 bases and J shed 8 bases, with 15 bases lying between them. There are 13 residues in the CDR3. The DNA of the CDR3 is TGTGCCAGCAGCCTCTCCGGGACTCCGGAAGCTTTCTTT. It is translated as CASSLSGTPEAFF.

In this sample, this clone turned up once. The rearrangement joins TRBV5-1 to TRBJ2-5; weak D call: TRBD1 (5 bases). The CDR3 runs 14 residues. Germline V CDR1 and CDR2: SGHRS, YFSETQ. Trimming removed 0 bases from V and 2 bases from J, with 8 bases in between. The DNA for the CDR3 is TGCGCCAGCAGCTTGGTAGGGGAACAAGAGACCCAGTACTTC. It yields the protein CASSLVGEQETQYF.

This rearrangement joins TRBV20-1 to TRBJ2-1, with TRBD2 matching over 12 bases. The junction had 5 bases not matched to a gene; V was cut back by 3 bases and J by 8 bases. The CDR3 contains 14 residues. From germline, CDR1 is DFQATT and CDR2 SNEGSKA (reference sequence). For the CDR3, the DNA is TGCAGTGCTAGTATGACTAGCGGGAGCCATGAGCAGTTCTTC. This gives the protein CSASMTSGSHEQFF.

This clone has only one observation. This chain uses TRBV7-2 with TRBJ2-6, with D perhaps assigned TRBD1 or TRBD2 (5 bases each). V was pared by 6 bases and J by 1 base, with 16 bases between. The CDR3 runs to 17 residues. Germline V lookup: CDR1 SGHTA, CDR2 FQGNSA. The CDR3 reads CASRRDGLTSGANVLTF. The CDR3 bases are TGTGCCAGCAGACGGGACGGATTAACGTCTGGGGCCAACGTCCTGACTTTC.

This CDR3 reads CAISEMGDGNQPQHF. CDR3 nucleotide sequence: TGTGCCATCAGTGAGATGGGGGATGGCAATCAGCCCCAGCATTTT. The genes are TRBV10-3 and TRBJ1-5; possible D gene TRBD1, 5 bases. Looked up from germline, CDR1 is ENHRY and CDR2 is SYGVKD. The CDR3 is 15 residues long. Trimming left V 2 bases short and J 2 bases short, with 10 bases between.

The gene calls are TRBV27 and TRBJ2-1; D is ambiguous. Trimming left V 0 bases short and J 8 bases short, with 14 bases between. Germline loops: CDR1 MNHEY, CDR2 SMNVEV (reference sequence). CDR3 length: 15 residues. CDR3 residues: CASSLSLDQFDEQFF. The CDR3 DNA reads TGTGCCAGCAGTTTATCGCTAGATCAGTTCGATGAGCAGTTCTTC.

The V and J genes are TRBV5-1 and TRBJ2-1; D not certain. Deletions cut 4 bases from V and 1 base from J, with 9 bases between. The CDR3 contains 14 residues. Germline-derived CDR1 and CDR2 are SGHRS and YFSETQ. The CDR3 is CASSPVDSYNEQFF. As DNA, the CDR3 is TGCGCCAGCAGCCCGGTTGATTCCTACAATGAGCAGTTCTTC.

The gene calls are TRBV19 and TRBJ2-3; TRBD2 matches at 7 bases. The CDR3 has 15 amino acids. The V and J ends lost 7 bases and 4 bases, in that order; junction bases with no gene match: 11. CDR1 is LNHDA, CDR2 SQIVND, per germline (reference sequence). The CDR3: CASTIGGSAADTQYF. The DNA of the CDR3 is TGTGCCAGTACTATCGGGGGGAGCGCCGCAGATACGCAGTATTTT.

The CDR3 DNA follows: TGTGCCAGCAGCCAAAATCGAGGGACTGGTGGCTACACCTTC. Protein sequence: CASSQNRGTGGYTF. This chain uses TRBV3-1 (or the pseudogene TRBV3-2) with TRBJ1-2; perhaps TRBD1 as D (5 bases). This CDR3 region has 14 residues. CDR1 and CDR2 from the germline V gene are LGHDT and YNNKEL (reference sequence). Trimming removed 2 bases at V and 7 bases at J, with 14 bases between.

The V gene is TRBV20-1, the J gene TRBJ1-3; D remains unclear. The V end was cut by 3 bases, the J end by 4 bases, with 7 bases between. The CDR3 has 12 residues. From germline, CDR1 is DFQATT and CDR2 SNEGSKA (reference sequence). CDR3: CSASDTGNTIYF. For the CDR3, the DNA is TGCAGTGCTAGTGATACGGGAAACACCATATATTTT.

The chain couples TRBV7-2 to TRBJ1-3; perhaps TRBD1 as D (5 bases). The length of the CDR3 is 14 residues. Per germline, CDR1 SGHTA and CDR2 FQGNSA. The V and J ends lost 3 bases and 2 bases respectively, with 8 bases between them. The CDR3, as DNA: TGTGCCAGCAGCTTCAGGGACCCTGGAAACACCATATATTTT. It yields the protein CASSFRDPGNTIYF.

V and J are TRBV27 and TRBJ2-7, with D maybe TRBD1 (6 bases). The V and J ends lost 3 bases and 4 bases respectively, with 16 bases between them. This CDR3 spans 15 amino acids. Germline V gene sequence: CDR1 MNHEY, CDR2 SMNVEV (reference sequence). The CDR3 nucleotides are TGTGCCAGCAGTTTGTCCTCCGGGACATGGTACGAGCAGTACTTC. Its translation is CASSLSSGTWYEQYF.

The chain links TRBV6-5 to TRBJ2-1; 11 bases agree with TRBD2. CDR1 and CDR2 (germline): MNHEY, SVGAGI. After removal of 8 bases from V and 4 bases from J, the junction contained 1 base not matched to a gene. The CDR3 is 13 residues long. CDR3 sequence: CASGTSGYNEQFF. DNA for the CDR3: TGTGCCAGCGGGACTAGCGGATACAATGAGCAGTTCTTC.

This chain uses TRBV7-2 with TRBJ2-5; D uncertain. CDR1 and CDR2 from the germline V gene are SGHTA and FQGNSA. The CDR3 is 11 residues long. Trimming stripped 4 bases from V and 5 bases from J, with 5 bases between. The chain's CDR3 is CASSSGETQYF. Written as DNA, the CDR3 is TGTGCCAGCAGCTCCGGGGAGACCCAGTACTTC.

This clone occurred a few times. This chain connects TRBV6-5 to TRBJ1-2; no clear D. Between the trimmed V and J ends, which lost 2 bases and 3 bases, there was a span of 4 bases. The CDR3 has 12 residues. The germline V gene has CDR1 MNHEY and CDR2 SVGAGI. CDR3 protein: CASSYRDYGYTF. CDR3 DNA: TGTGCCAGCAGTTACAGGGACTATGGCTACACCTTC.

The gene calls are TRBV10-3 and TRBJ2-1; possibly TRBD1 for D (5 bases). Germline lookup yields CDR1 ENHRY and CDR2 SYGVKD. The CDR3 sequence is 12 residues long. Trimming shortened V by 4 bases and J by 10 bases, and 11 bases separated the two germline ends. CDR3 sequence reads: CAISGTQGEQFF. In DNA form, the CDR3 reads TGTGCCATCAGTGGGACCCAGGGAGAGCAGTTCTTC.

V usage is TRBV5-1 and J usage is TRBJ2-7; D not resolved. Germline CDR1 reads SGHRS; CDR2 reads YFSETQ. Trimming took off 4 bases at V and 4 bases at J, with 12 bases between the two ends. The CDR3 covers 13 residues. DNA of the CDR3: TGCGCCAGCAGCAGTTTACAGAAATACGAGCAGTACTTC. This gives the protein CASSSLQKYEQYF.

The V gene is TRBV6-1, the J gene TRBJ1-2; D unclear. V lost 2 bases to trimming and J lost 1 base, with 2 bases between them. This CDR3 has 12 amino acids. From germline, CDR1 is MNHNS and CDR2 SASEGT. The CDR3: CASSEYNYGYTF. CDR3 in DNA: TGTGCCAGCAGTGAATATAACTATGGCTACACCTTC.

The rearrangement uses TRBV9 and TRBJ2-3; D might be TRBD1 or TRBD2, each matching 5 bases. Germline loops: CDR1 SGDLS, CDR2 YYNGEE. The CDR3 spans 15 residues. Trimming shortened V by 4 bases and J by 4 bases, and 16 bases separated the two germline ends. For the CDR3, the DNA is TGTGCCAGCAGCACCTGGGACCTCCCCCCAGATACGCAGTATTTT. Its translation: CASSTWDLPPDTQYF.

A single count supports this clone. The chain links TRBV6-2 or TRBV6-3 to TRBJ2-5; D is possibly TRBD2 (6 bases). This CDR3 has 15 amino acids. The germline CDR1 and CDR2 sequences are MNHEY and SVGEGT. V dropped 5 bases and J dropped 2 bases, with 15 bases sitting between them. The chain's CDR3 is CASSPYGRTQETQYF. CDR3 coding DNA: TGTGCCAGCAGTCCATATGGGAGGACTCAAGAGACCCAGTACTTC.

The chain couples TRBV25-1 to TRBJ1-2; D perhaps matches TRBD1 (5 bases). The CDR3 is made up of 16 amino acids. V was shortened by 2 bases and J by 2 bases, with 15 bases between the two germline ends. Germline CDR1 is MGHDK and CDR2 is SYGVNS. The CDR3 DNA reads TGTGCCAGCAGTGAAAGGGCAACAGGACACAACTATGGCTACACCTTC. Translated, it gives CASSERATGHNYGYTF.

The CDR3 loop reads CASSGTASDGYTF. Here the CDR3 DNA reads TGTGCCAGCAGCGGGACAGCCAGCGATGGCTACACCTTC. The V call is TRBV6-5, the J call TRBJ1-2; 7 bases line up with TRBD1. Germline V gene sequence: CDR1 MNHEY, CDR2 SVGAGI. CDR3 size: 13 residues. The J segment lost 6 bases and the V segment lost 6 bases, leaving 7 bases of the junction unmatched.

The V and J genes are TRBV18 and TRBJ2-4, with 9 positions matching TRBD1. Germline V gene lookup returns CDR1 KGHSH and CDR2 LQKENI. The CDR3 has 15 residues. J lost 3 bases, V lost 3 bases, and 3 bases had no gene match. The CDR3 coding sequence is TGTGCCAGCTCACCCCCGGGACAGGGCAAAAACATTCAGTACTTC. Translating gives CASSPPGQGKNIQYF.

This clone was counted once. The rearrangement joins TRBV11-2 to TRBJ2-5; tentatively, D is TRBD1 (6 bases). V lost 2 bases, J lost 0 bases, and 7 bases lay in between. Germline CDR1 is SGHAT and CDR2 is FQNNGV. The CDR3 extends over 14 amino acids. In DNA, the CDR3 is TGTGCCAGCAGCTTAACAGGGAACCAAGAGACCCAGTACTTC. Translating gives CASSLTGNQETQYF.

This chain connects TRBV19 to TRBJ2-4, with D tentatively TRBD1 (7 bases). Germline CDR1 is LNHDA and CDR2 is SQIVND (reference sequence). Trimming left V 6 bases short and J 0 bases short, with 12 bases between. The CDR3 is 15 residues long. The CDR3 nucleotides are TGTGCCAGTAGCCAGGGGGGACTAGCCAAAAACATTCAGTACTTC. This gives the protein CASSQGGLAKNIQYF.

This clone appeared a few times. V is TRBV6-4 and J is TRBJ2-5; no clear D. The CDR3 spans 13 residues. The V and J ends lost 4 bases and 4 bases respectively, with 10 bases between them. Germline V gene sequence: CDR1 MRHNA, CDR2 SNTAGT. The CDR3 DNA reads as TGTGCCAGCAGTGTAAAGTGGGGAGAGACCCAGTACTTC. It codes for CASSVKWGETQYF.

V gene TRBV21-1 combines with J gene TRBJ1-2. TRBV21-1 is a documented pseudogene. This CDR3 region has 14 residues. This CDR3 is CASSGRDGHYGYTF. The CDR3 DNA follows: TGTGCCAGCAGCGGGCGGGACGGACACTATGGCTACACCTTC.